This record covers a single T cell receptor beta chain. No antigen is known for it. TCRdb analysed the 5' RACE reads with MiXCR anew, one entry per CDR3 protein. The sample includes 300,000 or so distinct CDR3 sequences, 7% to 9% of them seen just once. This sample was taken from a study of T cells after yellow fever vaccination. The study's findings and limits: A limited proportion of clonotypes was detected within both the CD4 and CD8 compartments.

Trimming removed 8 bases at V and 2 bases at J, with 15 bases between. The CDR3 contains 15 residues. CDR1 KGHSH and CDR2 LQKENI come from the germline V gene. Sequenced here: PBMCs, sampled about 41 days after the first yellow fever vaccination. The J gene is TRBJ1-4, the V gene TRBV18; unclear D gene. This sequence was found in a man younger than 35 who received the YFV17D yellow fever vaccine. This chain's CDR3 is CASPGQGATNEKLFF. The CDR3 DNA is TGTGCCAGCCCCGGCCAAGGAGCGACTAATGAAAAACTGTTTTTT.